This T cell receptor beta chain was documented in a study of blood T cell repertoires in COVID-19. Study-level information: Researchers got acute and convalescent COVID-19 samples from the United States, Italy and Spain. PBMCs, B-cell-depleted T cells, or T cells were the source of the cDNA or gDNA that made up the material.

The germline CDR1 and CDR2 sequences are SQVTM and ANQGSEA. This CDR3 region has 14 residues. Trimming took 6 bases from V and 2 from J; bases not matched to a gene: 7. This clone occurred once. Methods used by the authors: How many nucleated cells were present was estimated from reference gene primer amplification. This table comes from immunoSEQ multiplex PCR, and its TCRdb copy is limited to in-frame clones, with some not included. The V and J calls and the clone size are those of that table, but D and trimming were determined from the DNA. The data contain hundreds of thousands of clones, about 88% of them seen just once; the ten biggest clones take up around 0.92%. Patients in Seattle were enrolled during active infection, then followed longitudinally.

This receptor was identified in a man between 18 and 29 years old with COVID-19, enrolled during active disease. Sequencing used peripheral blood. The chain carries TRBV29-1 and TRBJ2-7, with 10 bases matching TRBD2. The DNA of the CDR3 is TGCAGCGTAACCCCGCTAGCGGGGGCCTACGAGCAGTACTTC. Protein product: CSVTPLAGAYEQYF.